This T cell receptor (beta chain) emerged from a study of control samples from healthy donors and cancer patients. Assay: immunoSEQ multiplex PCR; the TCRdb copy retains only in-frame clones and omits some. The table has about 110,000 clones, about 80% seen once. The V gene lost 4 bases and the J gene lost 6 bases, with 14 bases spanning the gap. Looked up from germline, CDR1 is LGHDT and CDR2 is YNNKEL (reference sequence). The CDR3 runs to 14 residues. The specimen sequenced was blood. The chain combines TRBV3-1 (or the pseudogene TRBV3-2) with TRBJ2-3; either TRBD1 or TRBD2 may fit D (5 bases each). The clonotype originates from a man aged 18-30 years in good health. In DNA, the CDR3 is TGTGCCAGCAGCCCGTGGGGGTATGGCGATACGCAGTATTTT. This gives the protein CASSPWGYGDTQYF.